This record looks at one TCR beta chain sequence and its context. What it binds is not known. Since all of the isolated RNA was reverse transcribed, expressed TCRB transcripts were what got sequenced. Sequencing was performed with immunoSEQ multiplex PCR; in TCRdb, only in-frame clones are kept and a portion is missing. The table shows fewer than 650,000 clones, with around 15% occurring only once. This entry is derived from a study of beta chain features in type 1 diabetes. About the research overall: Patient and healthy donor groups were alike in age, gender and cell yields. Study results and limitations: Within the patient group, naive, central memory and Treg TCRB repertoires appeared more similar to each other than within healthy donors. Type 1 diabetes patients showed fewer insertions and more deletions at VDJ junctions. All four CD4+ subsets from Type 1 diabetes patients carried moderately but significantly shorter TCRB CDR3s.

The germline V gene encodes CDR1 ENHRY and CDR2 SYGVKD. The junction had 13 bases not matched to a gene; V was cut back by 2 bases and J by 4 bases. The CDR3 is 17 residues long. Sequences were obtained from naive CD4+ T cells from blood. The rearrangement uses TRBV10-3 and TRBJ2-7; 8 nucleotides match TRBD2. The TCR was taken from a man between 18 and 29 years old in good health. Here the CDR3 DNA reads TGTGCCATCAGTGAGGGCAAGGGCGGGAGGATGGGATACGAGCAGTACTTC. Amino acids: CAISEGKGGRMGYEQYF.